This T cell receptor (beta chain) was identified in a study of shared clonotypes between healthy human individuals. Broader study findings: Clonotype sharing levels among donors were expected to vary with sequencing depth.

In regard to this clone: Its cognate antigen is unknown.

It was CD45RO-negative cells, positively selected for CCR7, that made up naive CD8 cells, with terminally differentiated effector memory CD45RA+ cells excluded. The CDR3 covers 15 residues. V dropped 5 bases and J dropped 2; count of bases not matched to a gene: 8. The V gene's germline CDR1 is MNHEY and CDR2 SMNVEV (reference sequence). Sorted-subset replicate PCRs used roughly 210 ng of genomic DNA. This amount corresponded to tens of thousands of T cell genomes. Repertoires were generated with immunoSEQ multiplex PCR, while TCRdb's copy carries only in-frame clones and drops some. The repertoire has millions of clones, approximately 94% of them found once; the top ten carry 0.9% to 1.4%.

Sequenced input: naive CD8+ T cells sorted from blood. The chain joins TRBV27 to TRBJ1-1; 7 nucleotides align to TRBD1. This receptor was taken from a man aged 18 to 30 in good health. Here the CDR3 DNA reads TGTGCCAGCAGTCCCATAGACAGGGTAAACACTGAAGCTTTCTTT. It is translated as CASSPIDRVNTEAFF.